This T cell receptor beta chain appears in the sequencing data of a study of blood T cells in healthy people across ages. With a J-beta primer mix and a sample-barcoded 5' primer, a second PCR ran about 7 to 12 cycles. Each CDR3 protein is one row after TCRdb ran MiXCR on the 5' RACE reads. The sample holds some 790,000 distinct CDR3 sequences; 25% to 35% are singletons and the top ten take roughly 17%. The sequence derives from a woman at least 80 years old in good health. The sequenced sample was blood.

The CDR3 DNA reads as TGTGCCAGCAGCTTTACACAAAACACCGGGGAGCTGTTTTTT. It codes for CASSFTQNTGELFF. The genes are TRBV7-2 and TRBJ2-2; D is undetermined. CDR3 length: 14 residues. Germline V CDR1 and CDR2: SGHTA, FQGNSA. Trimming took 3 bases from V and 2 from J, leaving 7 bases between them.